This TCR beta chain was documented in a study of OX40 agonist ivuxolimab in advanced cancers. The overall study: Averaging about 60 years in age, with a range of about 23 to 85, the cohort was approximately 83% male.

Some clones are missing from TCRdb's copy, which holds only in-frame ones; the method was immunoSEQ multiplex PCR. The sample shows 30,000 to 45,000 clones, 87% of them seen only once. This clone was seen a single time. The CDR3 is made up of 14 amino acids. Trimming removed 0 bases from V and 4 bases from J, with 7 bases in between. Per the germline V gene, CDR1 is LNHDA and CDR2 is SQIVND (reference sequence). The sample consisted of CD4+ or CD8+ T cells sorted from blood, taken in a trial of the OX40 agonist ivuxolimab. The sequence came from an adult with an advanced solid tumor such as melanoma, head and neck, liver or kidney cancer. The chain recombines TRBV19 with TRBJ1-5; D is unclear. The CDR3 sequence: CASSIEGGNQPQHF. CDR3 sequence (DNA): TGTGCCAGTAGTATAGAGGGAGGGAATCAGCCCCAGCATTTT. The complete variable domain, with remaining parts taken from reference TRBV19 and TRBJ1-5, reads DGGITQSPKYLFRKEGQNVTLSCEQNLNHDAMYWYRQDPGQGLRLIYYSQIVNDFQKGDIAEGYSVSREKKESFPLTVTSAQKNPTAFYLCASSIEGGNQPQHFGDGTRLSIL.